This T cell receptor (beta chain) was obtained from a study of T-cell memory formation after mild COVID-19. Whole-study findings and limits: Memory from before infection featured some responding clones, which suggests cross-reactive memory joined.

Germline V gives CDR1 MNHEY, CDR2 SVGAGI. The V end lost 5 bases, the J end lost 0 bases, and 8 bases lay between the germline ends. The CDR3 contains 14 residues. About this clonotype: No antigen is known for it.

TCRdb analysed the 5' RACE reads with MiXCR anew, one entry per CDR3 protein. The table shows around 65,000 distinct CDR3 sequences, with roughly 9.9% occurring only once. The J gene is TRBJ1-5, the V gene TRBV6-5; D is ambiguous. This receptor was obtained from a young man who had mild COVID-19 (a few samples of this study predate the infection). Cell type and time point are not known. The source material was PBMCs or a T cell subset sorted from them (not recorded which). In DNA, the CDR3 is TGTGCCAGCAGTATAAGTTATAGCAATCAGCCCCAGCATTTT. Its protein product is CASSISYSNQPQHF.